This T cell receptor (beta chain) was profiled in a study of cytomegalovirus exposure and HLA in healthy donors. It was with 60 Vbeta and 13 Jbeta primers that the PCR ran. Repertoires were generated with immunoSEQ multiplex PCR, while TCRdb's copy carries only in-frame clones and drops some. The sample records around 190,000 clones, more than 65% being singletons. This clone was detected once. Antigen specificity is unknown. V shed 2 bases and J shed 3 bases, with 14 bases lying between them. There are 16 residues in the CDR3. The germline CDR1 and CDR2 sequences are SGHVS and FQNEAQ. Study conclusions and caveats: Association of around 17,000 TCR beta sequences with HLA alleles was found at 0.05 false discovery rate in a later analysis.

The chain carries TRBV7-8 and TRBJ2-1, with D maybe TRBD2 (6 bases). The specimen sequenced was PBMCs. The TCR comes from a middle-aged man in good health and CMV-seropositive. The CDR3 loop is CASSLYGGGIYNEQFF. CDR3 coding DNA: TGTGCCAGCAGCTTATATGGAGGCGGGATCTACAATGAGCAGTTCTTC.